These T cell receptor beta chains were read from a single sample in a study of T-cell reconstitution after alpha-beta-depleted transplantation in children. Using its own MiXCR run on the PCR reads, TCRdb lists one record per CDR3 protein. The sample holds roughly 66,000 distinct CDR3 sequences, roughly 4.5% seen once. The sample in question was PBMCs, mostly from graft donor cells, obtained 180 days after TCRalphabeta/CD19-depleted stem cell transplant. The receptors were gathered from a boy less than two years old who had a stem cell transplant for acute myeloid leukemia, so the T cells may come from the graft donor. CDR3s include the opening cysteine and the closing phenylalanine or tryptophan. D genes are given only for firm matches. Clone size is not always given. Where it is, it says once, few, many or a class for expanded clones.

TRBV4-1,TRBJ1-6,many,18,-,CASSLHLGHPGDNSPLHF,TGCGCCAGCAGCCTCCACCTCGGACACCCCGGAGATAATTCACCCCTCCACTTT
TRBV29-1,TRBJ2-1,many,16,-,CSVEAKWGRSYNEQFF,TGCAGCGTTGAAGCAAAGTGGGGGAGGTCCTACAATGAGCAGTTCTTC
TRBV10-3,TRBJ1-2,many,16,TRBD1,CAISSGQGLQNYGYTF,TGTGCCATCTCTTCGGGACAGGGTTTGCAAAACTATGGCTACACCTTC
TRBV7-9,TRBJ2-2,many,14,-,CASSLAPLAGELFF,TGTGCCAGCAGCTTAGCGCCGTTAGCCGGGGAGCTGTTTTTT
TRBV12-3/TRBV12-4,TRBJ1-6,many,14,TRBD1,CASMGRGLVSPLHF,TGTGCCAGCATGGGCAGGGGGCTCGTCTCACCCCTCCACTTT
TRBV3-1,TRBJ2-1,many,16,TRBD1,CASSGDQGVKYNEQFF,TGTGCCAGCAGCGGCGACCAGGGGGTTAAGTACAATGAGCAGTTCTTC
TRBV20-1,TRBJ2-7,medium-sized,14,-,CSAPTGQGAYEQYF,TGCAGTGCTCCCACTGGCCAGGGAGCCTACGAGCAGTACTTC
TRBV4-3,TRBJ2-7,many,17,TRBD1,CASSQEAQGTVGYEQYF,TGCGCCAGCAGCCAAGAAGCTCAAGGGACAGTAGGCTACGAGCAGTACTTC
TRBV10-3,TRBJ2-7,many,16,TRBD1,CAISKTGTGISYEQYF,TGTGCCATCAGTAAGACCGGGACAGGGATATCCTACGAGCAGTACTTC
TRBV12-3/TRBV12-4,TRBJ2-7,many,14,TRBD1,CASSWTGQNYEQYF,TGTGCCAGCAGTTGGACAGGTCAGAACTACGAGCAGTACTTC
TRBV7-9,TRBJ2-3,many,16,-,CASSLGPGVLTDTQYF,TGTGCCAGCAGCTTGGGACCCGGTGTTCTCACAGATACGCAGTATTTT
TRBV5-6,TRBJ2-7,many,13,-,CASSFLRGYEQYF,TGTGCCAGCAGCTTTCTCCGCGGCTACGAGCAGTACTTC
TRBV28,TRBJ1-2,many,15,-,CASSLWGGTGYGYTF,TGTGCCAGCAGTTTATGGGGGGGGACGGGGTATGGCTACACCTTC
TRBV12-3/TRBV12-4,TRBJ2-2,many,16,-,CASSFGLEPNTGELFF,TGTGCCAGCAGTTTTGGTCTAGAGCCGAACACCGGGGAGCTGTTTTTT
TRBV29-1,TRBJ2-7,many,16,-,CSVEVRGLTSSYEQYF,TGCAGCGTTGAAGTGAGAGGGCTGACCTCTTCCTACGAGCAGTACTTC
TRBV7-6,TRBJ2-3,many,17,-,CASSFRRPGRSTDTQYF,TGTGCCAGCAGCTTCCGACGCCCGGGACGGAGCACAGATACGCAGTATTTT
TRBV4-3,TRBJ2-7,many,13,-,CASSQVVGREQYF,TGCGCCAGCAGCCAAGTGGTAGGTCGCGAGCAGTACTTC
TRBV4-1,TRBJ1-6,many,16,-,CASSQESLGPNSPLHF,TGCGCCAGCAGCCAAGAATCCCTTGGGCCGAATTCACCCCTCCACTTT
TRBV15,TRBJ1-6,many,15,-,CATSSSYRVGSPLHF,TGTGCCACCAGCAGCTCCTACAGGGTGGGATCACCCCTCCACTTT
TRBV15,TRBJ2-5,many,14,-,CATSRDLAEETQYF,TGTGCCACCAGCAGAGATCTGGCAGAAGAGACCCAGTACTTC
TRBV12-3/TRBV12-4,TRBJ1-1,many,13,-,CASSSTVNTEAFF,TGTGCCAGCAGTTCCACAGTAAACACTGAAGCTTTCTTT
TRBV7-8,TRBJ1-2,many,15,TRBD1,CASSNRGQLNYGYTF,TGTGCCAGCAGCAATAGGGGACAGCTAAACTATGGCTACACCTTC
TRBV7-6,TRBJ2-4,many,17,TRBD1,CASSLDRGPLAKNIQYF,TGTGCCAGCAGCTTGGACAGGGGGCCCCTAGCCAAAAACATTCAGTACTTC
TRBV15,TRBJ1-5,many,15,TRBD1,CATSRDSLKNQPQHF,TGTGCCACCAGCCGGGACAGCTTAAAGAATCAGCCCCAGCATTTT
TRBV12-3/TRBV12-4,TRBJ1-3,many,15,-,CAILTDIPRGNTIYF,TGTGCCATCCTCACCGACATCCCGAGGGGAAACACCATATATTTT
TRBV6-2/TRBV6-3,TRBJ1-1,many,17,TRBD1,CASSSGRPQGAKTEAFF,TGTGCCAGCAGTTCCGGCCGGCCCCAGGGGGCTAAGACTGAAGCTTTCTTT
TRBV15,TRBJ2-2,-,15,-,CATSRVQANTGELFF,TGTGCCACCAGCAGAGTGCAGGCGAACACCGGGGAGCTGTTTTTT
TRBV6-2/TRBV6-3,TRBJ2-3,many,14,TRBD2,CASRHGLAGDTQYF,TGTGCCAGCAGACACGGACTAGCGGGGGATACGCAGTATTTT
TRBV7-9,TRBJ1-1,many,12,-,CASSLVGPEAFF,TGTGCCAGCAGCTTAGTAGGCCCTGAAGCTTTCTTT
TRBV7-3,TRBJ2-2,many,16,TRBD2,CASSFVRTSSPGELFF,TGTGCCAGCAGCTTCGTGAGGACTAGCTCGCCCGGGGAGCTGTTTTTT
TRBV11-1,TRBJ2-1,many,14,TRBD2,CASSNSGGSYEQFF,TGTGCCAGCAGCAATAGCGGGGGGAGTTATGAGCAGTTCTTC
TRBV7-6,TRBJ2-3,many,14,-,CASSPRWVTDTQYF,TGTGCCAGCAGCCCCCGATGGGTCACAGATACGCAGTATTTT
TRBV12-3/TRBV12-4,TRBJ2-2,many,14,-,CASSLWASAGELFF,TGTGCCAGCAGTTTGTGGGCCTCCGCCGGGGAGCTGTTTTTT
TRBV12-3/TRBV12-4,TRBJ2-5,many,12,-,CASSLREETQYF,TGTGCCAGCAGTTTAAGGGAAGAGACCCAGTACTTC
TRBV7-3,TRBJ2-7,many,14,TRBD2,CASSIAAGVSEQYF,TGTGCCAGCTCAATAGCAGCGGGGGTATCCGAGCAGTACTTC
TRBV6-5,TRBJ1-2,many,14,TRBD1,CASSRDRGNYGYTF,TGTGCCAGCAGTCGGGACAGGGGGAACTATGGCTACACCTTC
TRBV28,TRBJ1-1,many,17,TRBD1,CASSFDRDRDGNTEAFF,TGTGCCAGCAGTTTCGACCGGGACAGGGATGGGAACACTGAAGCTTTCTTT
TRBV29-1,TRBJ1-2,many,11,-,CSVELRAGYTF,TGCAGCGTTGAATTGCGCGCAGGCTACACCTTC
TRBV19,TRBJ2-3,once,13,-,CASSMTGTDTQYF,TGTGCCAGTAGTATGACCGGCACAGATACGCAGTATTTT
TRBV11-2,TRBJ2-3,many,15,TRBD1,CASSLGTVLTDTQYF,TGTGCCAGCAGCCTCGGGACAGTCCTCACAGATACGCAGTATTTT
TRBV4-3,TRBJ1-2,many,17,-,CASSPARHTGWGYGYTF,TGCGCCAGCAGCCCCGCACGACACACAGGGTGGGGCTATGGCTACACCTTC
TRBV20-1,TRBJ2-1,many,15,TRBD1,CSAPRGPSGPNEQFF,TGCAGTGCTCCAAGGGGGCCCTCCGGACCCAATGAGCAGTTCTTC